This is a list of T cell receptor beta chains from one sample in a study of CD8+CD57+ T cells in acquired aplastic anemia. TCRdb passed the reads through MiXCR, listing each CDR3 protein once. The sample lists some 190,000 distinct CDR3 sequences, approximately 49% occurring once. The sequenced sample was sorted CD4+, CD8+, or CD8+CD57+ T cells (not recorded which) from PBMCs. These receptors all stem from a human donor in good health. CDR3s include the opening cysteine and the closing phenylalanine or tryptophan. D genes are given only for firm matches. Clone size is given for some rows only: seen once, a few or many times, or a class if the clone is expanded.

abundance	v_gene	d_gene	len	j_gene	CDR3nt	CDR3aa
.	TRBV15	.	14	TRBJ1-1	TGTGCCACCAGCAGACTACAGGGAGGCACTGAAGCTTTCTTT	CATSRLQGGTEAFF
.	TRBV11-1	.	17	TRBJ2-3	TGTGCCAGCAGCTTAGGGATCGCGGGGCGAGACACAGATACGCAGTATTTT	CASSLGIAGRDTDTQYF
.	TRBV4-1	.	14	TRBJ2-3	TGCGCCAGCAGCCAAGACGGGCTGACAGATACGCAGTATTTT	CASSQDGLTDTQYF
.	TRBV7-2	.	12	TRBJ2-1	TGTGCCAGCAGCAATAGGGGCATTGAGCAGTTCTTC	CASSNRGIEQFF
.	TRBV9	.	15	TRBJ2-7	TGTGCCAGCAGCGTAGGGTCGGGAAGCTCCTACGAGCAGTACTTC	CASSVGSGSSYEQYF
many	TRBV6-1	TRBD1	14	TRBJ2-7	TGTGCCACGCAACCTCCCGGGACAGTCAGCGAGCAGTACTTC	CATQPPGTVSEQYF
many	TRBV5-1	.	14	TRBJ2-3	TGCGCCAGCAGCTTGGGGACCACCACAGATACGCAGTATTTT	CASSLGTTTDTQYF
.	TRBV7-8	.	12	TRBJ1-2	TGTGCCAGCAGCACCACCCTGGGGGGCTACACCTTC	CASSTTLGGYTF
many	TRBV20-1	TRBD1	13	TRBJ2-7	TGCAGTGCTCGGACAGGGGTTTCGCACGAGCAGTACTTC	CSARTGVSHEQYF
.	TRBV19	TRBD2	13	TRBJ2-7	TGTGCCAGTACCGTAGCGGGGAACTACGAGCAGTACTTC	CASTVAGNYEQYF
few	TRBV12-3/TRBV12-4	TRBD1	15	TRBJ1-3	TGTGCCAGCAGTGGGACAGGACTCTCTGGAAACACCATATATTTT	CASSGTGLSGNTIYF
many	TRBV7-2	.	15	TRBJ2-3	TGTGCCAGCAGCTTAATGGGATCGAGCACAGATACGCAGTATTTT	CASSLMGSSTDTQYF
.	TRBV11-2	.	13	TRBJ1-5	TGTGCCAGCAGCTTAGGGGGCCTGGGGCCCCAGCATTTT	CASSLGGLGPQHF
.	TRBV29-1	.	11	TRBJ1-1	TGCAGCGTTCGATGGCAGGGTAAGGCTTTCTTT	CSVRWQGKAFF
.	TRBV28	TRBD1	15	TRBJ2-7	TGTGCCAGCAGTGTCCGGGACAGACCTCACTACGAGCAGTACTTC	CASSVRDRPHYEQYF
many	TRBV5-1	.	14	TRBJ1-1	TGCGCCAGCAGCTTGGCCGACCTTAAGTATGAAGCTTTCTTT	CASSLADLKYEAFF
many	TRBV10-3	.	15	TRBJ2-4	TGTGCCATCAGTTACAGGGAGGGAGCCAAAAACATTCAGTACTTC	CAISYREGAKNIQYF
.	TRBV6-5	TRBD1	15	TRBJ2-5	TGTGCCAGCAGTTACACCCCGGGACAGGGATGGACCCAGTACTTC	CASSYTPGQGWTQYF
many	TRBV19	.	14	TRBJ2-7	TGTGCCAGTAGCTTAGGGGACTCCCGGGGAGAGCAGTACTTC	CASSLGDSRGEQYF
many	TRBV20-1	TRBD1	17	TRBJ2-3	TGCAGTGCTAGAGATCAAGGACAGGGCGGGGGCACAGATACGCAGTATTTT	CSARDQGQGGGTDTQYF
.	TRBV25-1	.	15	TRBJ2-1	TGTGCCAGCAGTGAAGTGGCGAACTCCTACAATGAGCAGTTCTTC	CASSEVANSYNEQFF
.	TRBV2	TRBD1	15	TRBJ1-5	TGCGCCAGCAGTGATCGTTCAGGGGGCAGTCAGCCCCAGCATTTT	CASSDRSGGSQPQHF
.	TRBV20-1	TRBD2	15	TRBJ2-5	TGCAGTGCTATTAGCCTAGCGGGAGGGCCTCGGACCCAGTACTTC	CSAISLAGGPRTQYF
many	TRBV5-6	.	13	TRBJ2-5	TGTGCCAGCAGCCCCCGGGGTCTGAAGACCCAGTACTTC	CASSPRGLKTQYF
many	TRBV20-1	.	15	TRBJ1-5	TGCAGTGCTAGAGATACAGGGTGGAAAAATCAGCCCCAGCATTTT	CSARDTGWKNQPQHF
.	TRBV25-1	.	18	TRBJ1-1	TGTGCCAGCAGTTTCACCCACCCACATGGGGGGAAAGGGACTGGAGCTTTCTTT	CASSFTHPHGGKGTGAFF
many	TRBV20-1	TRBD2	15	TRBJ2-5	TGCAGTGCTAGTTCTAGCGGGAGACGCCTAGAGACCCAGTACTTC	CSASSSGRRLETQYF
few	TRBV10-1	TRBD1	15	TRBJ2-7	TGCGCCAGCAGTCCCGACAGGGAACTTAAAGACGAGCAGTACTTC	CASSPDRELKDEQYF
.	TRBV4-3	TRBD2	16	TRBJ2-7	TGCGCCAGCAGCCAAGCTCCACTAGCGGGAGGGAACGAGCAGTACTTC	CASSQAPLAGGNEQYF
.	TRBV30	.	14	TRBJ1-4	TGTGCCGGAGGGAAGTGGGGCCGGAATGAAAAACTGTTTTTT	CAGGKWGRNEKLFF
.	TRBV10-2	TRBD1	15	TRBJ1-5	TGCGCCAGCAGTGTGTCGCGGGACAGGGCTCAGCCCCAGCATTTT	CASSVSRDRAQPQHF
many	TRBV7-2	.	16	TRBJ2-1	TGTGCCAGCAGCTTTAGGGGACTCACAGGGTACAATGAGCAGTTCTTC	CASSFRGLTGYNEQFF